This section outlines one T cell receptor (beta chain) sequence together with its context. Its specificity is not known. Germline CDR1 and CDR2: SEHNR and FQNEAQ (reference sequence). The CDR3 has 15 residues. Trimming cost V 9 bases and J 3 bases, with 17 bases left between them. The sample belongs to a study of vaccination and CD4 T cells after COVID-19. Study context: Spike peptides, overlapping and drawn from SARS-CoV-2, HCoV-NL63, HCoV-OC43 and HCoV-229E, were used to stimulate cells.

The treatment here: 10-day PBMC culture with coronavirus spike peptide pools or control peptides (ViraFEST assay). ViraFEST stimulated the growth of antigen-specific T cells using peptide pools and subsequently profiled their TCRs by sequencing. Approximately 2 million PBMCs were grown per well alongside approximately 10 IU/ml IL-2 and about 9.9 ug/ml peptide pools. Sequenced with the Oncomine TCR Beta short-read assay was DNA taken from cultured CD4+ T cells. Investigators obtained genomic DNA by extraction from cultured CD4+ T cells. TCRdb passed the PCR reads through MiXCR, listing each CDR3 protein once. The table has fewer than 15,000 distinct CDR3 sequences, roughly 74% seen once; the top ten hold less than 40%.

Sequencing used CD4+ T cells from blood, cultured in vitro. This clonotype was obtained from a human donor who had recovered from COVID-19. The genes are TRBV7-9 and TRBJ2-2, with D perhaps assigned TRBD1 or TRBD2 (5 bases each). The CDR3 region is CARGPGTRDTGELFF. CDR3 bases: TGTGCCAGGGGCCCCGGGACGAGGGACACCGGGGAGCTGTTTTTT.